This T cell receptor (beta chain) comes out of a study of T cells in Graves' hyperthyroidism and ophthalmopathy. This CDR3 has 15 amino acids. The J segment lost 4 bases and the V segment lost 6 bases, leaving 8 bases of the junction unmatched. The V gene's germline CDR1 is MDHEN and CDR2 SYDVKM. The sample holds many counts of this clonotype. The target antigen is unknown. Not enrolled were patients with uncontrolled infection, other autoimmune disease, pregnancy or lactation. RNA transcripts were the template for amplifying TCR beta CDR3 regions. First-round RT-PCR of the TCR CDR3 relied on the HTBI primer set. MiXCR, run by TCRdb on the multiplex PCR reads, gives a single entry per CDR3 protein. The repertoire consists of about 250,000 distinct CDR3 sequences, with over 20% occurring once and the leading ten covering under 40%. Study results and caveats: Stable hyperthyroidism was told apart from ophthalmopathy by a model built on 13 V-J features. Model predictions of ophthalmopathy came a median approximately 6 months before onset.

This clonotype originated in a middle-aged woman with Graves' ophthalmopathy. The rearrangement uses TRBV28 and TRBJ2-3; 9 bases fit TRBD2. The sample consisted of blood. CDR3 loop: CASSPGIAGADTQYF. The CDR3 region has the DNA TGTGCCAGCAGCCCTGGGATAGCGGGAGCAGATACGCAGTATTTT.